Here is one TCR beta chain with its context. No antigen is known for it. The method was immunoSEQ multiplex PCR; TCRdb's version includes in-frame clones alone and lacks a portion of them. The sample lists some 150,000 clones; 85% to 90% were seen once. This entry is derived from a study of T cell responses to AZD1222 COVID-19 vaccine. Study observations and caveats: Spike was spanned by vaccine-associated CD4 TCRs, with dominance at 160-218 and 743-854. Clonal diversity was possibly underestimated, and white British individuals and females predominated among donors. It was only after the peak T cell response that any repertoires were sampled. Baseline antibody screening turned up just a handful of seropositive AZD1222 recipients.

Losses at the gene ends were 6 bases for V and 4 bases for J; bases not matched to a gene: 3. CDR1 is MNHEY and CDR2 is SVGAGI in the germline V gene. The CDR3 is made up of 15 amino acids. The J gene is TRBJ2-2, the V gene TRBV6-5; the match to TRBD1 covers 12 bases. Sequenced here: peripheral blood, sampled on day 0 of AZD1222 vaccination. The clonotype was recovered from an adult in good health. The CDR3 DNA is TGTGCCAGCAGGGGACAGGGGGCGGGCACCGGGGAGCTGTTTTTT. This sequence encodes CASRGQGAGTGELFF.